Below are 7 T cell receptor beta chains sequenced from a single sample in a study of T cell responses to AZD1222 COVID-19 vaccine. The method was immunoSEQ multiplex PCR; TCRdb's version includes in-frame clones alone and lacks a portion of them. The sample carries fewer than 200,000 clones, about 92% recorded once. The source was peripheral blood, collected 28 days after the second dose of the MenACWY control vaccine. Receptor source: an adult who received the MenACWY meningococcal vaccine as a control.

The CDR3 region is CASRPGTENYGYTF. The CDR3 DNA reads as TGCGCCAGCAGGCCCGGGACAGAGAACTATGGCTACACCTTC. The genes are TRBV5-1 and TRBJ1-2; 7 nucleotides match TRBD1. Germline CDR1 and CDR2: SGHRS and YFSETQ. With V trimmed by 5 bases and J by 2 bases, 6 bases remained unmatched. The length of the CDR3 is 14 residues.

The V and J genes are TRBV20-1 and TRBJ1-6; tentative D call: TRBD1 (6 bases). Germline V gene sequence: CDR1 DFQATT, CDR2 SNEGSKA (reference sequence). The ends were cut back, 3 bases at V and 0 bases at J, with 12 bases in the middle. The CDR3 runs 16 residues. The chain's CDR3 is CSASGGRASYNSPLHF. The CDR3 DNA reads as TGCAGTGCTAGTGGGGGCAGGGCCTCCTATAATTCACCCCTCCACTTT.

CDR3 nucleotides: TGTGCCAGCAGCTTCGATAGAGTCGGGAGCGACGAGCAGTACTTC. Translated: CASSFDRVGSDEQYF. The J gene is TRBJ2-7, the V gene TRBV7-9; maybe TRBD2 (6 bases). The CDR3 contains 15 residues. Germline loops: CDR1 SEHNR, CDR2 FQNEAQ (reference sequence). V dropped 3 bases and J dropped 5 bases, with 17 bases sitting between them.

Concerning this clone itself: This CDR3 is also generated by other DNA sequences in the sample. V and J are TRBV4-2 and TRBJ2-2; D is unclear. Between the trimmed V and J ends, which lost 0 bases and 1 base, there was a span of 3 bases. This CDR3 spans 14 amino acids. The germline gives CDR1 LGHNA, CDR2 YNFKEQ. The CDR3 loop is CASSQERNTGELFF. The CDR3 DNA is TGTGCCAGCAGCCAAGAACGGAACACCGGGGAGCTGTTTTTT.

The chain couples TRBV6-1 to TRBJ1-4; no definite D call. This CDR3 has 16 residues. Deletions cut 4 bases from V and 0 bases from J, with 12 bases between. Germline V CDR1 and CDR2: MNHNS, SASEGT. The CDR3 sequence: CASSGLQLATNEKLFF. CDR3 nucleotide sequence: TGTGCCAGCAGTGGACTACAGCTTGCAACTAATGAAAAACTGTTTTTT.

J is TRBJ2-4 and V is TRBV19, with 7 bases aligning to TRBD2. Germline values: CDR1 LNHDA, CDR2 SQIVND (reference sequence). The CDR3 has 19 residues. The V segment lost 4 bases and the J segment 0 bases; nucleotides outside the gene matches: 15. CDR3 residues: CASSRPGLPALLAKNIQYF. The CDR3 DNA follows: TGTGCCAGTAGTAGACCGGGACTACCCGCGCTCTTAGCCAAAAACATTCAGTACTTC.

The chain links TRBV5-8 to TRBJ1-3, with D unresolved. Per germline, CDR1 SGHTS and CDR2 YDEGEE. CDR3 size: 14 residues. Trimming left V 3 bases short and J 4 bases short, with 11 bases between. CDR3 loop: CASSYETRGNTIYF. The CDR3 DNA reads TGTGCCAGCAGCTACGAAACCAGAGGAAACACCATATATTTT.